This record concerns one T cell receptor beta chain sequence. The antigen this receptor binds is unknown. Base-call qualities are not available, and no considerably larger clone is one nucleotide away. The record originates from a study of blood T cell repertoires in COVID-19 (dated by TCRdb to about 2020). With respect to the entire study: Samples from collaborators originated in the United States, Italy and Spain and spanned both the acute and convalescent phases of COVID-19. The prospective study material was composed of cDNA or gDNA derived from T cells, B-cell-depleted T cells, or PBMCs. The dataset comprised deeply sampled blood TCRbeta repertoires from subjects exposed to, actively infected with, or recovered from COVID-19. The repertoires were made available in a free public database intended to serve as a resource for research on the immune response to SARS-CoV-2. The samples were drawn from the first 160 participants of the ongoing ImmuneRACE study and from some 1,300 subjects provided by 6 global collaborators. A de-identified subject ID, COVID-19 status, age in years and sex were almost always included in the sample metadata. HLA class I and class II types, where available, came from metadata supplied by the sample provider rather than from assay-based typing.

What the work shows at the level of the full study, not this receptor alone: How much clinical and demographic metadata was included differed by source and by participant, and the metadata was provided uncurated.

The CDR3 has 12 amino acids, counting the end cysteine and phenylalanine. Solely the CDR3 DNA is kept, with 36 bases framed from the first base. The junction carries 13 bases between V and J, which are trimmed by 1 base and 12 bases respectively. Each collaborating institution followed its own protocols to collect whole blood in K2EDTA tubes. Collaborator samples were shipped for TCRbeta analysis as frozen whole blood, isolated PBMCs, or DNA extracted from either sample type. TCRbeta CDR3 regions were amplified from genomic DNA using the immunoSEQ Assay, a bias-controlled multiplex PCR. The authors processed their data as follows. Within the assay, amplification of reference gene primers was used to estimate how many nucleated cells each sample contained. To quantify the absolute abundance of each unique TCRbeta CDR3 rearrangement, sequence reads were collapsed and filtered. For each sample, productive Simpson clonality was calculated as the square root of Simpson's diversity index across productive rearrangements. TCRdb stores this immuneACCESS table with in-frame sequences only. Part of the clones is absent; in the studies checked, under half of the shortfall reflects unresolved V genes, and no reason is known for the rest. V and J calls plus clone size are reproduced from that table; the DNA served to infer D and trimming. The sample profile shows 200,000 to 250,000 clones; approximately 78% of them were found once. The top ten clones comprise around 3.5% of the sample.

The V and J segments used are TRBV12-3 or TRBV12-4 and TRBJ2-7, with a tentative D gene TRBD2 over 6 matching bases. Sequencing used peripheral blood. This receptor was taken from a young woman with acute or convalescent COVID-19. The CDR3 corresponds to CASSLGRGNRYF. Read as DNA, the sequence is TGTGCCAGCAGTTTAGGCCGCGGGAATCGGTACTTC.